The next 32 T cell receptor beta chains were all read from a single sample in a study of blood T cells in healthy people across ages. The authors ran a second PCR of about 6 to 11 cycles using a sample-barcoded 5' primer and a J-beta primer mix. MiXCR, applied by TCRdb to the 5' RACE reads, yields one record per CDR3 protein. This sample has around 800,000 distinct CDR3 sequences, with under 30% found just once. The same data also went into a second study, on T cells of mothers and their children.

The sequenced sample consisted of blood. The receptors shown here come from a boy younger than 18 in good health.

This chain uses TRBV10-3 with TRBJ2-5; 9 bases agree with TRBD2. V trimming: 4 bases; J trimming: 2 bases; junction bases outside the gene matches: 5. The CDR3 consists of 15 residues. From germline, CDR1 is ENHRY and CDR2 SYGVKD. The CDR3 coding sequence is TGTGCCATCAGTGTCAGCGGGGGGACGCAAGAGACCCAGTACTTC. It specifies CAISVSGGTQETQYF.

Only a few counts were recorded for this clonotype. The chain couples TRBV7-9 to TRBJ2-5, with unresolved D. The CDR3 has 15 residues. V lost 2 bases, J lost 1 base, and 11 bases lay in between. Germline V gives CDR1 SEHNR, CDR2 FQNEAQ (reference sequence). The CDR3: CASSLSLGRQETQYF. CDR3 nucleotides: TGTGCCAGCAGCTTATCCCTCGGGCGCCAAGAGACCCAGTACTTC. The entire variable domain, with the rest obtained from reference TRBV7-9 and TRBJ2-5, is as follows: DTGVSQNPRHKITKRGQNVTFRCDPISEHNRLYWYRQTLGQGPEFLTYFQNEAQLEKSRLLSDRFSAERPKGSFSTLEIQRTEQGDSAMYLCASSLSLGRQETQYFGPGTRLLVL.

In this sample, this clonotype turned up a few times. V is TRBV6-6 and J is TRBJ1-5; D is possibly TRBD1 (6 bases). CDR3 size: 13 residues. Looked up from germline, CDR1 is MNHNY and CDR2 is SVGAGI (reference sequence). V was shortened by 8 bases and J by 2 bases, with 10 bases between the two germline ends. CDR3 amino acids: CASRRQGNQPQHF. The CDR3 DNA reads as TGTGCCAGCCGAAGACAGGGCAATCAGCCCCAGCATTTT.

This rearrangement joins TRBV13 to TRBJ2-5; no clear D. The J call is in doubt because the DNA end fits TRBJ2-7 better. Germline V gives CDR1 PRHDT, CDR2 FYEKMQ (reference sequence). The CDR3 contains 15 residues. Here the CDR3 DNA reads TGTGCCAGCAGCTTAGGAGGTAGCACTACCTACGAGCAGTACTTC. Protein product: CASSLGGSTTYEQYF.

This chain connects TRBV6-1 to TRBJ2-2; D gene unclear. This CDR3 region has 13 residues. Germline CDR1 MNHNS, CDR2 SASEGT. V was pared by 7 bases and J by 2 bases, with 8 bases between. CDR3 residues: CASKPTNTGELFF. CDR3 coding DNA: TGTGCCAGCAAACCCACAAACACCGGGGAGCTGTTTTTT.

This clonotype was found a few times. The chain is built from TRBV6-5 and TRBJ2-1; TRBD1 aligns across 10 bases. The ends lost 7 bases at V and 2 bases at J; junction bases unmatched: 5. Germline V gives CDR1 MNHEY, CDR2 SVGAGI. The CDR3 extends over 15 amino acids. The CDR3 sequence is CASTRDRGTYNEQFF. The CDR3 DNA reads TGTGCCAGCACCAGGGACAGGGGAACCTACAATGAGCAGTTCTTC.

A word on this clonotype: Sequence at one end of the junction differs from germline and may be a read error. The rearrangement uses TRBV7-7 and TRBJ2-5; unclear D gene. Germline CDR1 reads SSHAT; CDR2 reads FNYEAQ (reference sequence). This CDR3 contains 13 residues. The CDR3 nucleotides are TGTGCTAGCAGCTTAGTGGTAGGAGAGACCCAGTACTTC. Encoded protein: CASSLVVGETQYF. The full variable domain, in which reference TRBV7-7 and TRBJ2-5 provide the parts outside the CDR3, is GAGVSQSPRYKVTKRGQDVTLRCDPISSHATLYWYQQALGQGPEFLTYFNYEAQPDKSGLPSDRFSAERPEGSISTLTIQRTEQRDSAMYRCASSLVVGETQYFGPGTRLLVL.

There are a few counts of this clonotype. The chain combines TRBV12-3 or TRBV12-4 with TRBJ2-7; 10 nucleotides align to TRBD1. Germline trimming cut 6 bases from V and 3 bases from J; bases unmatched to any gene: 8. The CDR3 sequence is 15 residues long. The CDR3 region is CASSRVGTGVYEQYF. CDR3 coding DNA: TGTGCCAGCAGCCGAGTCGGGACAGGGGTCTACGAGCAGTACTTC.

The chain carries TRBV12-5 and TRBJ2-5, with unresolved D. Trimming cost V 0 bases and J 2 bases, with 7 bases left between them. This CDR3 comprises 14 residues. Germline V lookup: CDR1 LGHNT, CDR2 FRNRAP. For the CDR3, the DNA is TGTGCTAGTGGTTTGGTAGGCCAGCAAGAGACCCAGTACTTC. As protein: CASGLVGQQETQYF.

The rearrangement uses TRBV12-3 or TRBV12-4 and TRBJ2-5; 11 bases are a match to TRBD1. The J call could be wrong; TRBJ2-1 is a better fit for the DNA end. CDR3 length: 15 residues. The CDR3 loop reads CASSSPGQGEWEQFF. For the CDR3, the DNA is TGTGCCAGCAGTTCTCCGGGACAGGGGGAGTGGGAGCAGTTCTTC.

This clonotype has more than one count but fewer than ten. The chain joins TRBV12-3 or TRBV12-4 to TRBJ2-7; TRBD2 aligns across 9 bases. Trimming cost V 5 bases and J 0 bases; bases outside gene matches: 5. The length of the CDR3 is 15 residues. The CDR3 bases are TGTGCCAGCAGTCGAAGCGGGGGGTACTCCTACGAGCAGTACTTC. Encoded protein: CASSRSGGYSYEQYF.

The chain employs TRBV6-2 or TRBV6-3 and TRBJ2-7, with TRBD1 as a possible D gene (5 bases). The CDR3 runs 14 residues. V shed 5 bases and J shed 3 bases, with 14 bases lying between them. Germline CDR1 and CDR2: MNHEY and SVGEGT. This CDR3 reads CASSPQGLGYEQYF. The CDR3 region has the DNA TGTGCCAGCAGTCCCCAGGGCCTCGGCTACGAGCAGTACTTC.

This clonotype was observed a handful of times. The chain links TRBV12-3 or TRBV12-4 to TRBJ2-5; 8 bases are a match to TRBD2. The CDR3 is 16 amino acids. V was pared by 7 bases and J by 7 bases, with 17 bases of the junction left unmatched. Here the CDR3 DNA reads TGTGCCAGCACCACCCGGAGTAGCGGGGACCAGGGGACCCAGTACTTC. It yields the protein CASTTRSSGDQGTQYF.

As regards this clonotype: One junction end does not reproduce the germline sequence, and a read error may be involved. This sequence joins TRBV28 and TRBJ2-5; 8 bases are shared with TRBD2. CDR1 is MDHEN and CDR2 is SYDVKM in the germline V gene. The CDR3 covers 14 residues. Written as DNA, the CDR3 is TGTGCCAGCGGTTTGTTGCGGGGGGCAGAGACCCAGTACTTC. Translated: CASGLLRGAETQYF.

This clonotype has more than one count but fewer than ten. This chain connects TRBV20-1 to TRBJ2-1; 7 nucleotides agree with TRBD2. The CDR3 totals 14 residues. V lost 4 bases and J lost 5; bases outside the gene matches: 8. CDR1 DFQATT and CDR2 SNEGSKA come from the germline V gene (reference sequence). CDR3 sequence (DNA): TGCAGTGCTACGACTAGCCGGCGGGACAATGAGCAGTTCTTC. Amino acid sequence: CSATTSRRDNEQFF.

This clonotype was seen once. The rearrangement links TRBV6-6 to TRBJ1-2, with D perhaps matching TRBD1 (6 bases). This CDR3 region has 14 residues. Germline-derived CDR1 and CDR2 are MNHNY and SVGAGI (reference sequence). With 6 bases removed from V and 7 bases from J, the gap between germline ends came to 18 bases. CDR3: CASRASGTNVGYTF. The CDR3, as DNA: TGTGCCAGCAGGGCGAGTGGGACAAACGTTGGCTACACCTTC.

This clonotype was counted between two and nine times. This chain connects TRBV9 to TRBJ1-3; TRBD1 matches at 8 bases. Germline assignment: CDR1 SGDLS and CDR2 YYNGEE. The CDR3 covers 14 residues. Trimming took 9 bases from V and 3 from J; bases not matched to a gene: 8. CDR3 DNA sequence: TGTGCCACCCCGGACAGGGATCGTGGAAACACCATATATTTT. Translation: CATPDRDRGNTIYF.

This chain joins TRBV9 and TRBJ2-5; 7 bases are shared with TRBD1. The J call may be mistaken, given a closer DNA end match to TRBJ2-7. The V gene's germline CDR1 is SGDLS and CDR2 YYNGEE. The CDR3 spans 14 residues. The CDR3 protein is CASSVGPGGYEQYF. CDR3 nucleotide sequence: TGTGCCAGCAGCGTAGGTCCAGGGGGCTACGAGCAGTACTTC.

This clonotype turned up a few times. The V gene is TRBV5-1, the J gene TRBJ1-2, with 7 bases fitting TRBD1. Unmatched junction bases numbered 9, after V lost 4 bases and J lost 3 bases. Per the germline V gene, CDR1 is SGHRS and CDR2 is YFSETQ. CDR3 length equals 15 residues. CDR3 amino acids: CASSRRDSKHYGYTF. The CDR3 region has the DNA TGCGCCAGCAGCCGAAGGGACAGCAAGCACTATGGCTACACCTTC.

This chain joins TRBV9 and TRBJ1-4; maybe TRBD1 (5 bases). The germline V gene has CDR1 SGDLS and CDR2 YYNGEE. CDR3 size: 17 residues. The ends were cut back, 2 bases at V and 7 bases at J, with 21 bases in the middle. The CDR3, as DNA: TGTGCCAGCAGCGTCCCAATCAGGCGGCGGGGGTGTGAAAAACTGTTTTTT. As protein: CASSVPIRRRGCEKLFF. The full variable domain, its missing parts supplied by reference TRBV9 and TRBJ1-4, is DSGVTQTPKHLITATGQRVTLRCSPRSGDLSVYWYQQSLDQGLQFLIQYYNGEERAKGNILERFSAQQFPDLHSELNLSSLELGDSALYFCASSVPIRRRGCEKLFFGSGTQLSVL.

This clonotype has a count of ten or more. The genes are TRBV7-3 and TRBJ2-7, with 10 positions matching TRBD2. V was clipped by 5 bases and J by 0 bases; unmatched bases: 4. Germline CDR1 reads SGHTA; CDR2 reads FQGTGA. The CDR3 totals 15 residues. The CDR3 reads CASSRGLADSYEQYF. The CDR3 DNA follows: TGTGCCAGCAGCAGAGGACTAGCGGACTCCTACGAGCAGTACTTC. The full variable domain, completed using reference TRBV7-3 and TRBJ2-7, is GAGVSQTPSNKVTEKGKYVELRCDPISGHTALYWYRQSLGQGPEFLIYFQGTGAADDSGLPNDRFFAVRPEGSVSTLKIQRTERGDSAVYLCASSRGLADSYEQYFGPGTRLTVT.

This chain uses TRBV12-3 or TRBV12-4 with TRBJ2-5; D is possibly TRBD1 (6 bases). The end of the DNA fits TRBJ2-7 better, so the J call may be wrong. This CDR3 region has 14 residues. In nucleotides, the CDR3 is TGTGCCAGCAGTTTACAGGGGCAGATCTACGAGCAGTACTTC. Its protein product is CASSLQGQIYEQYF.

The sample holds a few counts of this clonotype. This chain links TRBV2 with TRBJ1-2; weak D call: TRBD1 (5 bases). This CDR3 is 15 amino acids long. Germline values: CDR1 SNHLY, CDR2 FYNNEI. Trimming removed 7 bases at V and 4 bases at J, with 19 bases between. The CDR3 sequence is CASTQGHQGGYGYTF. CDR3 nucleotide sequence: TGTGCCAGCACCCAAGGACACCAGGGAGGCTATGGCTACACCTTC.

This clonotype was found a few times. CDR3 nucleotides: TGTGCCAGCAGTGAAAGTAGGAGGGACACTGAAGCTTTCTTT. It specifies CASSESRRDTEAFF. The chain carries TRBV2 and TRBJ1-1; D gene ambiguous. Germline V CDR1 and CDR2: SNHLY, FYNNEI. The length of the CDR3 is 14 residues. V lost 2 bases and J lost 3, with 10 bases in between.

The V gene is TRBV19, the J gene TRBJ2-7; 8 nucleotides match TRBD1. J lost 7 bases, V lost 4 bases, and 9 bases had no gene match. Germline V gene sequence: CDR1 LNHDA, CDR2 SQIVND (reference sequence). The CDR3 is made up of 14 amino acids. CDR3 residues: CASSRGQVEGEQYF. CDR3 DNA: TGTGCCAGTAGTAGGGGACAGGTGGAGGGAGAGCAGTACTTC.

This clonotype was detected a few times. The rearrangement joins TRBV7-2 to TRBJ2-5; D gene uncertain. This CDR3 spans 16 amino acids. Germline assignment: CDR1 SGHTA and CDR2 FQGNSA. V lost 0 bases to trimming and J lost 0 bases, with 11 bases between them. This CDR3 reads CASSLANSWYQETQYF. As DNA, the CDR3 is TGTGCCAGCAGCTTAGCGAACAGTTGGTACCAAGAGACCCAGTACTTC.

The CDR3 DNA reads TGTGCCAGCAGATCCGGGACTAGTAGCGTGGGGGAGCTGTTTTTT. Translated, it gives CASRSGTSSVGELFF. The chain links TRBV7-9 to TRBJ2-2; TRBD2 agrees at 8 bases. The CDR3 runs to 15 residues. J gave up 8 bases and V 6 bases, and 11 bases lay outside the gene matches. Germline V gives CDR1 SEHNR, CDR2 FQNEAQ (reference sequence).

The chain has TRBV5-1 and TRBJ2-4, with 9 bases identical to TRBD1. With 0 bases clipped from V and 2 bases from J, the junction kept 9 bases outside the gene matches. This CDR3 comprises 18 residues. Germline CDR1 and CDR2: SGHRS and YFSETQ. CDR3 nucleotides: TGCGCCAGCAGCTTGGTTTACCAACAGGGGGCCACCAAAAACATTCAGTACTTC. Amino acids: CASSLVYQQGATKNIQYF.

This clonotype was seen a handful of times. The chain recombines TRBV2 with TRBJ1-2; 9 bases map to TRBD1. Germline V lookup: CDR1 SNHLY, CDR2 FYNNEI. CDR3 length: 14 residues. V lost 7 bases to trimming and J lost 3 bases; unmatched junction nucleotides: 6. Written as DNA, the CDR3 is TGTGCCAGCACTGCTAGACAGGGGGACTATGGCTACACCTTC. Its protein is CASTARQGDYGYTF. The variable domain in full, with the rest retrieved from reference TRBV2 and TRBJ1-2, is EPEVTQTPSHQVTQMGQEVILRCVPISNHLYFYWYRQILGQKVEFLVSFYNNEISEKSEIFDDQFSVERPDGSNFTLKIRSTKLEDSAMYFCASTARQGDYGYTFGSGTRLTVV.

This clonotype came up many times. J is TRBJ1-4 and V is TRBV20-1, with 10 positions matching TRBD1. After removal of 5 bases from V and 5 bases from J, the junction contained 5 bases not matched to a gene. The CDR3 runs 14 residues. CDR1 is DFQATT and CDR2 is SNEGSKA in the germline V gene (reference sequence). The CDR3 is CSARGDRGNEKLFF. In nucleotides, the CDR3 is TGCAGTGCTCGAGGGGACAGGGGAAATGAAAAACTGTTTTTT.

The chain couples TRBV5-1 to TRBJ1-3; D gene unclear. CDR3 length: 15 residues. CDR1 and CDR2 from the germline V gene are SGHRS and YFSETQ. V gave up 4 bases and J gave up 0 bases, with 11 bases separating them. The CDR3 nucleotides are TGCGCCAGCAGCCCGGACCCAGACTCTGGAAACACCATATATTTT. Amino acid sequence: CASSPDPDSGNTIYF.

The V call is TRBV29-1, the J call TRBJ1-3, with 7 positions matching TRBD1. The germline V gene has CDR1 SQVTM and CDR2 ANQGSEA. The CDR3 covers 14 residues. V lost 0 bases and J lost 4; bases outside the gene matches: 3. CDR3 protein: CSVEETGKGNTIYF. CDR3 bases: TGCAGCGTTGAAGAGACAGGGAAGGGAAACACCATATATTTT.